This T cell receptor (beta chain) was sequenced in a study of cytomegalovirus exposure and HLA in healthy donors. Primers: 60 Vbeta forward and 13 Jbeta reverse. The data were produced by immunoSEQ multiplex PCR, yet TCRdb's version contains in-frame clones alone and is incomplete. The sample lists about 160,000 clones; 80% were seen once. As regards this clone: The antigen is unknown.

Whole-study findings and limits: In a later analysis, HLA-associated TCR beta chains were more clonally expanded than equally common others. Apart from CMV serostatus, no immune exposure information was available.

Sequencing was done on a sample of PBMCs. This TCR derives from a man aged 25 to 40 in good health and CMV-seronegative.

The CDR3 sequence: CAWSRDRAYEQYF. DNA of the CDR3: TGTGCCTGGAGTAGGGACAGGGCCTACGAGCAGTACTTC. The chain links TRBV30 to TRBJ2-7; 9 nucleotides agree with TRBD1. The J segment lost 2 bases and the V segment lost 2 bases, leaving 1 base of the junction unmatched. This CDR3 is built from 13 residues. Germline-derived CDR1 and CDR2 are GTSNPN and SVGIG (reference sequence).